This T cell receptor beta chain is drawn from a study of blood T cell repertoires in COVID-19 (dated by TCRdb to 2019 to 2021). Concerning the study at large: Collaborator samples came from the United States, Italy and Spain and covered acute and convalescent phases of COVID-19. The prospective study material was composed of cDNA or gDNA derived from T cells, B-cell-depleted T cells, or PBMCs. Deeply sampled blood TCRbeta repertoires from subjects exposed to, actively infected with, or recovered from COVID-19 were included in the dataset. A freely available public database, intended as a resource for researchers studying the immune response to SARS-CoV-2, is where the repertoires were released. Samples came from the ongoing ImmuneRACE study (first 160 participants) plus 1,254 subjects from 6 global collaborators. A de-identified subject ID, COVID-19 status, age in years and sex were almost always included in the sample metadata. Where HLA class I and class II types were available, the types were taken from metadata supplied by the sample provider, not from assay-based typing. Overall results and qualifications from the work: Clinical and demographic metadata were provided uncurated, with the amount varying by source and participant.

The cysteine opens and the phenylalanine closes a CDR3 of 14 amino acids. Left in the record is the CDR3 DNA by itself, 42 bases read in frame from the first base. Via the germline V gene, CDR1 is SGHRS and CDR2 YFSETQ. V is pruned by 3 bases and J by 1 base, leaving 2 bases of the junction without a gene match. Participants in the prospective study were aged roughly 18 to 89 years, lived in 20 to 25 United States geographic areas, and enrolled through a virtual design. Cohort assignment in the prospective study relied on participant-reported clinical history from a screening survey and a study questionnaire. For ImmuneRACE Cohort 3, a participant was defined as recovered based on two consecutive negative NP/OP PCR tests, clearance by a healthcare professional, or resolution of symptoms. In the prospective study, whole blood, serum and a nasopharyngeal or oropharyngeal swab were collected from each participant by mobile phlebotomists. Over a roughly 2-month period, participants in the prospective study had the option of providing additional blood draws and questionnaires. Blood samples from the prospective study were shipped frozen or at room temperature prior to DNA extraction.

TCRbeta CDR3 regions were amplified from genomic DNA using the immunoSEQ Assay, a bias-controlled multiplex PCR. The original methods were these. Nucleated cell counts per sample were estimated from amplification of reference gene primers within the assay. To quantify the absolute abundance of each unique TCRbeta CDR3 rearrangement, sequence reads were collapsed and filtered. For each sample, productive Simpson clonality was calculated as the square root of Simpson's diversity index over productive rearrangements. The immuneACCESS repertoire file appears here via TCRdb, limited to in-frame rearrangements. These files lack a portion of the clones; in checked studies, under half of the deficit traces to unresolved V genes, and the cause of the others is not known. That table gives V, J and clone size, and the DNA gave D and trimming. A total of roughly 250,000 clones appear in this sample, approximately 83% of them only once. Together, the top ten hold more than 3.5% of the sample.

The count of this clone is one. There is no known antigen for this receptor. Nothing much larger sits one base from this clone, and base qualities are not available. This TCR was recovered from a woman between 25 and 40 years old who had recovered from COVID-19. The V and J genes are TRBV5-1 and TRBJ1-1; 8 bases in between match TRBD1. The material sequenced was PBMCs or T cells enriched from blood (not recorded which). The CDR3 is CASSSGTGNTEAFF. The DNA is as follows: TGCGCCAGCAGCTCCGGGACAGGGAACACTGAAGCTTTCTTT.